Listed below are T cell receptor beta chains from one sample, sequenced in a study of blood T cell repertoires in COVID-19. Using immunoSEQ multiplex PCR, the repertoire was profiled, and TCRdb retains in-frame clones only, with some absent. The sample lists fewer than 300,000 clones; about 83% were seen once. Sequenced: peripheral blood. Every receptor here comes from a woman aged 50 to 60 who had recovered from COVID-19. Both conserved end residues are part of each CDR3. A D gene is named only where the DNA matches it firmly. The size entry is marked missing in some rows and otherwise reads once, few, many or a size class.

D,J,size,V,CDR3,DNA
TRBD1,TRBJ1-1,NA,TRBV25-1,CASSEGQGMRAFF,TGTGCCAGCAGTGAAGGACAGGGAATGAGGGCTTTCTTT
TRBD1,TRBJ1-4,NA,TRBV14,CASSPRQGTNEKLFF,TGTGCCAGCAGCCCACGACAGGGAACTAATGAAAAACTGTTTTTT
TRBD1,TRBJ2-3,NA,TRBV7-3,CASSLGQDTDTQYF,TGTGCCAGCAGCCTCGGACAGGATACAGATACGCAGTATTTT
TRBD1,TRBJ2-7,few,TRBV6-2/TRBV6-3,CASSSQGGTVLYEQYF,TGTGCCAGCAGTTCACAGGGTGGGACAGTGCTCTACGAGCAGTACTTC
NA,TRBJ1-1,NA,TRBV11-1,CASSLDYRDVAEAFF,TGTGCCAGCAGCTTAGATTACAGGGACGTTGCTGAAGCTTTCTTT
NA,TRBJ1-1,NA,TRBV5-1,CASSLDREGGEAFF,TGCGCCAGCAGCTTGGACAGGGAAGGGGGTGAAGCTTTCTTT
TRBD2,TRBJ2-2,many,TRBV19,CASQTTSGGTGELFF,TGTGCCAGCCAGACGACTAGCGGGGGCACCGGGGAGCTGTTTTTT
NA,TRBJ2-7,NA,TRBV7-8,CASSPGPYEQYF,TGTGCCAGCAGCCCTGGCCCCTACGAGCAGTACTTC
NA,TRBJ1-1,NA,TRBV5-1,CASSLTMGLNTEAFF,TGCGCCAGCAGCTTGACCATGGGCCTCAACACTGAAGCTTTCTTT
TRBD1,TRBJ2-1,NA,TRBV5-1,CASNWGQGENEQFF,TGCGCCAGCAATTGGGGACAGGGGGAGAATGAGCAGTTCTTC
TRBD1,TRBJ2-1,NA,TRBV11-1,CASSKGQYNEQFF,TGTGCCAGCAGCAAGGGACAGTACAATGAGCAGTTCTTC
NA,TRBJ2-7,few,TRBV4-3,CASSQATQGSYEQYF,TGCGCCAGCAGCCAAGCGACTCAGGGCTCCTACGAGCAGTACTTC
NA,TRBJ2-7,NA,TRBV21-1,CASSSGQGDGEQYF,TGTGCCAGCAGCTCCGGACAGGGGGATGGCGAGCAGTACTTC
NA,TRBJ1-2,NA,TRBV18,CASSPTATYGYTF,TGTGCCAGCTCACCGACGGCGACTTATGGCTACACCTTC
NA,TRBJ2-3,NA,TRBV6-2/TRBV6-3,CASSPLEGFTDTQYF,TGTGCCAGCAGTCCCTTGGAGGGATTTACAGATACGCAGTATTTT
NA,TRBJ2-3,NA,TRBV4-3,CASSQPGTDTQYF,TGCGCCAGCAGCCAACCCGGCACAGATACGCAGTATTTT
NA,TRBJ2-7,once,TRBV24-1,CATSDSGTNMWEQYF,TGTGCCACCAGTGACTCCGGGACAAATATGTGGGAGCAGTACTTC
NA,TRBJ2-3,NA,TRBV9,CASSGLEEAQYF,TGTGCCAGCAGCGGACTAGAAGAGGCGCAGTATTTT
NA,TRBJ2-3,NA,TRBV5-1,CASSLATGTDTQYF,TGCGCCAGCAGCTTGGCTACCGGCACAGATACGCAGTATTTT
NA,TRBJ1-1,NA,TRBV2,CASSALQGMNTEAFF,TGTGCCAGCAGTGCACTTCAGGGTATGAACACTGAAGCTTTCTTT
TRBD1,TRBJ1-6,NA,TRBV6-2/TRBV6-3,CASSPSGTGDNSPLHF,TGTGCCAGCAGCCCTTCTGGGACAGGGGATAATTCACCCCTCCACTTT
NA,TRBJ1-2,NA,TRBV6-4,CASSAQAGREGYTF,TGTGCCAGCAGTGCCCAGGCGGGGCGCGAGGGCTACACCTTC
NA,TRBJ2-1,NA,TRBV5-1,CASSLTPGLSSYNEQFF,TGCGCCAGCAGCTTGACGCCGGGACTTAGCTCCTACAATGAGCAGTTCTTC
NA,TRBJ1-4,NA,TRBV30,CAWSDRVPTRKLFF,TGTGCCTGGAGTGACAGGGTCCCTACTCGAAAACTGTTTTTT
NA,TRBJ1-2,once,TRBV7-9,CASSSLGGDNYGYTF,TGTGCCAGCAGCTCGCTCGGGGGGGACAACTATGGCTACACCTTC
TRBD1,TRBJ1-4,NA,TRBV2,CASRVAGTGGEKLFF,TGTGCCAGCAGGGTCGCCGGGACAGGGGGAGAAAAACTGTTTTTT
NA,TRBJ1-2,NA,TRBV27,CASMGADYGYTF,TGTGCCAGCATGGGGGCTGATTATGGCTACACCTTC
NA,TRBJ1-2,NA,TRBV18,CASSPLEGDGYTF,TGTGCCAGCTCACCACTTGAGGGGGATGGCTACACCTTC
NA,TRBJ2-6,few,TRBV19,CASNSWRGLSGANVLTF,TGTGCCAGTAACTCTTGGAGGGGCCTTTCTGGGGCCAACGTCCTGACTTTC
TRBD1,TRBJ1-1,NA,TRBV30,CAWSPFDRAYTEAFF,TGTGCCTGGAGTCCATTTGACAGGGCCTACACTGAAGCTTTCTTT
NA,TRBJ1-1,NA,TRBV28,CASSLEGEKAFF,TGTGCCAGCAGTTTAGAGGGGGAAAAAGCTTTCTTT
NA,TRBJ1-6,NA,TRBV7-9,CASSLGRNNSPLHF,TGTGCCAGCAGCTTAGGGCGGAATAATTCACCCCTCCACTTT
TRBD1,TRBJ2-5,once,TRBV5-6,CASSLAFLGQGEETQYF,TGTGCCAGCAGCTTGGCGTTCTTGGGACAGGGGGAAGAGACCCAGTACTTC
TRBD1,TRBJ1-1,NA,TRBV6-5,CASSYTGGTEAFF,TGTGCCAGCAGTTACACAGGGGGCACTGAAGCTTTCTTT
TRBD1,TRBJ2-2,NA,TRBV19,CASSIPRDRTGELFF,TGTGCCAGTAGTATACCCCGGGACAGAACCGGGGAGCTGTTTTTT
TRBD1,TRBJ2-3,NA,TRBV13,CASSPGTGRPDTQYF,TGTGCCAGCAGCCCAGGGACAGGGAGGCCAGATACGCAGTATTTT
NA,TRBJ2-1,NA,TRBV5-1,CASSSGGPYNEQFF,TGCGCCAGCAGCTCTGGGGGCCCCTACAATGAGCAGTTCTTC